The clone carrying this T cell receptor (beta chain) was observed once. Its antigen is undetermined. This entry is derived from a study of cytomegalovirus exposure and HLA in healthy donors. The PCR had 60 Vbeta and 13 Jbeta primers. This table comes from immunoSEQ multiplex PCR, and its TCRdb copy is limited to in-frame clones, with some not included. The sample has more than 150,000 clones; 70% to 80% are singletons. Findings of the study overall: In a later analysis, the majority of CMV-associated beta chains seemingly showed HLA restriction. The authors listed 180 or so TCR beta chains as cytomegalovirus-associated. Many donors carried some public TCRs, although rarity characterized most TCR sequences.

The CDR3 extends over 14 amino acids. J gave up 1 base and V 4 bases, and 4 bases lay outside the gene matches. Germline V gene data show CDR1 as GTSNPN and CDR2 as SVGIG (reference sequence). The genes are TRBV30 and TRBJ1-2; 9 nucleotides align to TRBD1. This TCR came from a man younger than 30 in good health and CMV-seronegative. Material for sequencing was PBMCs. CDR3: CAWTGTGLNYGYTF. CDR3 DNA sequence: TGTGCCTGGACCGGGACAGGGCTTAACTATGGCTACACCTTC.